This entry lists 17 T cell receptor beta chains sequenced from one sample in a study of shared clonotypes between healthy human individuals. Selected positively for CCR7 and CD45RO-negative, naive CD8 cells excluded terminally differentiated effector memory CD45RA+ cells. Clones were sequenced by immunoSEQ multiplex PCR, and TCRdb holds only the in-frame ones, with some missing. The top ten clones hold 1.7% of a sample with about 2,200,000 clones, 93% of them seen once. The sample taken for sequencing was naive CD8+ T cells from PBMCs. The receptors were sampled from a man between 18 and 35 years old in good health. Some clones in this sample may be carry-over from other donors' samples.

This chain joins TRBV19 and TRBJ1-5; a weak D match, TRBD1 (5 bases). This CDR3 is built from 14 residues. Trimming shortened V by 3 bases and J by 4 bases, and 10 bases separated the two germline ends. Germline V lookup: CDR1 LNHDA, CDR2 SQIVND (reference sequence). CDR3 coding DNA: TGTGCCAGTAGTATCAGGGACCAAAATCAGCCCCAGCATTTT. Encoded protein: CASSIRDQNQPQHF.

The V gene is TRBV9, the J gene TRBJ2-5; D possibly corresponds to TRBD2 (5 bases). Germline V gene data show CDR1 as SGDLS and CDR2 as YYNGEE. V was shortened by 4 bases and J by 5 bases, with 12 bases between the two germline ends. The CDR3 is made up of 13 amino acids. Written as DNA, the CDR3 is TGTGCCAGCAGCCCCCGGGAAAGGGAGACCCAGTACTTC. Its translation: CASSPRERETQYF.

The chain joins TRBV5-6 to TRBJ2-7, with D unclear. This CDR3 region has 14 residues. Between the trimmed V and J ends, which lost 0 bases and 3 bases, there was a span of 10 bases. Per the germline V gene, CDR1 is SGHDT and CDR2 is YYEEEE. CDR3 amino acids: CASSLGSGDYEQYF. As DNA, the CDR3 is TGTGCCAGCAGCTTGGGCAGTGGGGACTACGAGCAGTACTTC.

This rearrangement joins TRBV7-2 to TRBJ1-2; D perhaps matches TRBD1 (6 bases). Per the germline V gene, CDR1 is SGHTA and CDR2 is FQGNSA. Trimming took off 0 bases at V and 1 base at J, with 9 bases between the two ends. The CDR3 is 15 amino acids. CDR3 nucleotide sequence: TGTGCCAGCAGCTTAGCCCTACAGGGTAACTATGGCTACACCTTC. It encodes CASSLALQGNYGYTF.

The chain recombines TRBV4-3 with TRBJ2-7; D call uncertain. There are 16 residues in the CDR3. Between the trimmed V and J ends, which lost 0 bases and 6 bases, there was a span of 18 bases. Germline V gene data show CDR1 as LGHNA and CDR2 as YSLEER. The CDR3 loop reads CASSQDGWPRAVEQYF. The DNA for the CDR3 is TGCGCCAGCAGCCAAGACGGGTGGCCTCGGGCCGTCGAGCAGTACTTC.

V gene TRBV5-6 combines with J gene TRBJ2-5; 12 bases agree with TRBD2. CDR1 is SGHDT, CDR2 YYEEEE, per germline. This CDR3 has 17 amino acids. V was clipped by 0 bases and J by 4 bases; unmatched bases: 7. CDR3 sequence: CASSLGLAGGYSETQYF. The CDR3, as DNA: TGTGCCAGCAGCTTGGGGCTAGCGGGAGGGTACTCAGAGACCCAGTACTTC.

This sequence joins TRBV7-2 and TRBJ2-5; D might be TRBD1 (6 bases). Germline CDR1 and CDR2: SGHTA and FQGNSA. Trimming stripped 4 bases from V and 2 bases from J, with 14 bases between. The CDR3 covers 15 residues. CDR3 in amino acids: CASSSWRQDQETQYF. CDR3 bases: TGTGCCAGCAGCTCCTGGAGACAGGATCAAGAGACCCAGTACTTC.

This chain links TRBV14 with TRBJ1-1; D unclear. The CDR3 length is 13 residues. Trimming stripped 1 base from V and 8 bases from J, with 11 bases between. Germline V gene data show CDR1 as SGHDN and CDR2 as FVKESK. CDR3 sequence reads: CASSQVWAAEAFF. The CDR3 DNA is TGTGCCAGCAGCCAAGTTTGGGCAGCCGAAGCTTTCTTT.

V and J are TRBV15 and TRBJ1-4; D perhaps matches TRBD1 (5 bases). The V and J ends lost 0 bases and 5 bases respectively, with 13 bases between them. This CDR3 comprises 16 residues. The V gene's germline CDR1 is LNHNV and CDR2 YYDKDF (reference sequence). CDR3 coding DNA: TGTGCCACCAGCAGAGATTTTGGGCGGACAAATGAAAAACTGTTTTTT. As protein: CATSRDFGRTNEKLFF.

V usage is TRBV7-2 and J usage is TRBJ2-1, with unresolved D. CDR1 is SGHTA and CDR2 is FQGNSA in the germline V gene. This CDR3 spans 12 amino acids. V lost 1 base and J 15 bases, leaving 13 bases between the germline ends. CDR3 in DNA: TGTGCCAGCAGCTTAGATTTACAGCATCCGTTCTTC. Protein: CASSLDLQHPFF.

A note on this clone: Distinct nucleotide sequences in the sample also encode this CDR3. The rearrangement links TRBV28 to TRBJ2-7; D unresolved. Trimming took 2 bases from V and 2 from J, leaving 4 bases between them. This CDR3 is built from 12 residues. In germline, CDR1 is MDHEN, CDR2 SYDVKM. CDR3 DNA sequence: TGTGCCAGCAGTTTAGGCGCCTACGAGCAGTACTTC. This codes for CASSLGAYEQYF. The full variable domain, with the rest looked up from reference TRBV28 and TRBJ2-7, is DVKVTQSSRYLVKRTGEKVFLECVQDMDHENMFWYRQDPGLGLRLIYFSYDVKMKEKGDIPEGYSVSREKKERFSLILESASTNQTSMYLCASSLGAYEQYFGPGTRLTVT.

The chain uses TRBV7-9 and TRBJ2-1, with a possible D match to TRBD2 (6 bases). The length of the CDR3 is 14 residues. CDR1 is SEHNR, CDR2 FQNEAQ, per germline (reference sequence). The V end lost 5 bases, the J end lost 8 bases, and 16 bases lay between the germline ends. The CDR3 sequence: CASSPRTSLDEQFF. The CDR3 DNA follows: TGTGCCAGCAGCCCTCGTACTAGCTTGGATGAGCAGTTCTTC.

The genes are TRBV6-5 and TRBJ2-3; tentative D call: TRBD2 (5 bases). V lost 5 bases to trimming and J lost 0 bases, with 12 bases between them. There are 15 residues in the CDR3. Per germline, CDR1 MNHEY and CDR2 SVGAGI. CDR3: CASSRGRSSTDTQYF. CDR3 nucleotides: TGTGCCAGCAGTCGGGGAAGGTCTAGCACAGATACGCAGTATTTT.

V usage is TRBV6-6 and J usage is TRBJ2-7; possibly TRBD2 for D (5 bases). Looked up from germline, CDR1 is MNHNY and CDR2 is SVGAGI (reference sequence). The CDR3 is 15 residues long. Trimming cost V 2 bases and J 7 bases, with 18 bases left between them. This CDR3 is CASSYGTRLDGEQYF. The CDR3 nucleotides read TGTGCCAGCAGTTACGGCACTAGACTGGATGGGGAGCAGTACTTC.

The genes are TRBV7-9 and TRBJ2-1; maybe TRBD1 (6 bases). Trimming shortened V by 5 bases and J by 6 bases, and 11 bases separated the two germline ends. There are 13 residues in the CDR3. Germline V gives CDR1 SEHNR, CDR2 FQNEAQ (reference sequence). The CDR3 bases are TGTGCCAGCAGCCGGACAGTAATCAATGAGCAGTTCTTC. This gives the protein CASSRTVINEQFF.

The rearrangement uses TRBV28 and TRBJ1-5, with no clear D. Deletions cut 6 bases from V and 0 bases from J, with 21 bases between. There are 18 residues in the CDR3. CDR1 MDHEN and CDR2 SYDVKM come from the germline V gene. The CDR3 DNA reads as TGTGCCAGCAGCAGCCCAGTTATTCGGTCCTATAGCAATCAGCCCCAGCATTTT. This gives the protein CASSSPVIRSYSNQPQHF.

This clone was seen once. The gene calls are TRBV10-3 and TRBJ1-1, with D possibly matching TRBD1 (5 bases). The CDR3 is made up of 15 amino acids. V was pared by 6 bases and J by 1 base, with 15 bases between. CDR1 is ENHRY, CDR2 SYGVKD, per germline. This CDR3 reads CAISRKGTENTEAFF. CDR3 DNA: TGTGCCATCAGCCGGAAAGGGACCGAGAACACTGAAGCTTTCTTT.